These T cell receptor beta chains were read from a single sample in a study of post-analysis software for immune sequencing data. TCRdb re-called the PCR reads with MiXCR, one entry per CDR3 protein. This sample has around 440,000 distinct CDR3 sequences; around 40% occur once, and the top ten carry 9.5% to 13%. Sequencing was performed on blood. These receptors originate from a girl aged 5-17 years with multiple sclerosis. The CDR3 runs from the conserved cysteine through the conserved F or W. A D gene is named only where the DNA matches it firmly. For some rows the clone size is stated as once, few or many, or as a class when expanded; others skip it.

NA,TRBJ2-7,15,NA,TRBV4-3,TGCGCCAGCAGCCAAGATAAAGACCCGGGGTACGAGCAGTACTTC,CASSQDKDPGYEQYF
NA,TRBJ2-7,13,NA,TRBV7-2,TGTGCCAGCAGCCCACTAATCTCCTACGAGCAGTACTTC,CASSPLISYEQYF
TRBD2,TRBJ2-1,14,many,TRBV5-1,TGCGCCAGCACCGCTAGCGGTAGCTACAATGAGCAGTTCTTC,CASTASGSYNEQFF
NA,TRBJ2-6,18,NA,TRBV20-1,TGCAGTGCTAGAGATCGGGCCGTGGGGGTCTCTGGGGCCAACGTCCTGACTTTC,CSARDRAVGVSGANVLTF
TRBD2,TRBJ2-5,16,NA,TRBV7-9,TGTGCCAGCAGCCTAACCAGCGGGAGAGCGAGGGAGACCCAGTACTTC,CASSLTSGRARETQYF
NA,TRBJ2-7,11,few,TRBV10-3,TGTGCCATCAGTGACCAATCCGAGCAGTACTTC,CAISDQSEQYF
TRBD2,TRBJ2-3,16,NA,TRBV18,TGTGCCAGCTCGCATCTAGCGGGAGGACGGACAGATACGCAGTATTTT,CASSHLAGGRTDTQYF
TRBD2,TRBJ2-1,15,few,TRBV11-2,TGTGCCAGCAGCTTGCGGGCTAGCGGGGACAATGAGCAGTTCTTC,CASSLRASGDNEQFF
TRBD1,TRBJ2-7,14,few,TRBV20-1,TGCAGTTCTCAGGGGGTGGATACCGCCTACGAGCAGTACTTC,CSSQGVDTAYEQYF
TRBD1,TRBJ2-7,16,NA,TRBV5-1,TGTGCCAGCAGCTTGGGGGGACAGGGGGTCGTGGACGAGCAGTACTTC,CASSLGGQGVVDEQYF
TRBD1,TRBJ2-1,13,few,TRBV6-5,TGTGCCAGCAGTAAGACAGGGTACAATGAGCAGTTCTTC,CASSKTGYNEQFF
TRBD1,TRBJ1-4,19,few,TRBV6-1,TGTGCCAGCAGTCCTTCGGCCCGACAGGGCAAGGTTGGGGATGACAAACTGTTTTTT,CASSPSARQGKVGDDKLFF
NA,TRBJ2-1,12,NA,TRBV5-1,TGCGCCAGCAGCGGTAGCGTGGATGAGCAGTTCTTC,CASSGSVDEQFF
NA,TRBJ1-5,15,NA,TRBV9,TGTGCCAGCAGCGTATCAGCGGTCGGGGATCAGCCCCAGCATTTT,CASSVSAVGDQPQHF
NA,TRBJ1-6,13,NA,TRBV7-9,TGTGCCAGCAGCGAAGTCCCTCATTCACCCCTCCACTTT,CASSEVPHSPLHF
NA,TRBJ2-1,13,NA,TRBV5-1,TGTGCCAGCAGTCCGGGCGTCTACAATGAGCAGTTCTTC,CASSPGVYNEQFF
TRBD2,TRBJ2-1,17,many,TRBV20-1,TGCAGTGCTAGGGGGCTAGCGGGAGTCTTTGGCCACAATGAGCAGTTCTTC,CSARGLAGVFGHNEQFF
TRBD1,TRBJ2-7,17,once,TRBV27,TGTGCCAGCAGTTCCTTAGGGGCCGGGACAGGGTCCTACGAGCAGTACTTC,CASSSLGAGTGSYEQYF
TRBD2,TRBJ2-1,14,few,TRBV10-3,TGTGCCATCAGTGAGAGGGAGGGTTACAATGAGCAGTTCTTC,CAISEREGYNEQFF
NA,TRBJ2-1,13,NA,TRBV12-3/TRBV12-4,TGTGCCAGCACCAGAGACCGCCACAATGAGCAGTTCTTC,CASTRDRHNEQFF
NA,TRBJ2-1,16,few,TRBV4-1,TGCGCCAGCAGCCAAGATCGGGTGGCGATGAACAATGAGCAGTTCTTC,CASSQDRVAMNNEQFF
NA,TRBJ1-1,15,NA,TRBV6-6,TGTGCCAGCAGTTACCCCGGGACCGGGAACACTGAAGCTTTCTTT,CASSYPGTGNTEAFF